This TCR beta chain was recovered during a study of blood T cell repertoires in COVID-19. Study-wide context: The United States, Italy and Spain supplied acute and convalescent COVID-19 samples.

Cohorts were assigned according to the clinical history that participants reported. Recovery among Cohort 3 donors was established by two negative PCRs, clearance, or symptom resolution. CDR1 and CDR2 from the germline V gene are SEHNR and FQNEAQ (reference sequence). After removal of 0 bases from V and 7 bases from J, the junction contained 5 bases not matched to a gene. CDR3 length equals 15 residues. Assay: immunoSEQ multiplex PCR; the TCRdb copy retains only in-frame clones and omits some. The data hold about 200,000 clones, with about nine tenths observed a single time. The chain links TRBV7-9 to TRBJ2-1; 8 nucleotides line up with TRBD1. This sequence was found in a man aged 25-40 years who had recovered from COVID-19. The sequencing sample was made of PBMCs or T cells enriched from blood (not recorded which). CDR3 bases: TGTGCCAGCAGCTTAGCGCAGGGGGCATCAAATGAGCAGTTCTTC. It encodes CASSLAQGASNEQFF.